The 21 T cell receptor beta chains reported below all come from one sample, sequenced in a study of T cell repertoires in cytomegalovirus infection. MiXCR was run by TCRdb on the reads, yielding one entry per CDR3 protein. This sample has 80,000 or so distinct CDR3 sequences, with about 24% found just once. No antigen has been identified for these receptors. The sequenced sample was CD8+ T cells from cultured PBMCs, obtained from culture after CMV antigen stimulation. The receptors come from a human donor in good health (CMV status not recorded). Some clones in this sample may be carry-over from other donors' samples.

This clonotype was counted only a few times. The rearrangement links TRBV4-3 to TRBJ2-7, with D tentatively TRBD2 (6 bases). This CDR3 contains 15 residues. With 4 bases removed from V and 0 bases from J, the gap between germline ends came to 13 bases. CDR1 and CDR2 (germline): LGHNA, YSLEER. CDR3 in amino acids: CASSRARGSSYEQYF. The CDR3 nucleotides read TGCGCCAGCAGCCGGGCGCGGGGCTCCTCCTACGAGCAGTACTTC.

The chain joins TRBV6-5 to TRBJ2-2; no clear D gene. Germline V lookup: CDR1 MNHEY, CDR2 SVGAGI. This CDR3 has 13 residues. V shed 2 bases and J shed 3 bases, with 4 bases lying between them. The CDR3, as DNA: TGTGCCAGCAGTTACGTAGACACCGGGGAGCTGTTTTTT. Amino acids: CASSYVDTGELFF.

This clonotype was found many times. The rearrangement joins TRBV12-3 or TRBV12-4 to TRBJ2-7; TRBD2 matches 11 bases. The CDR3 consists of 13 residues. V shed 8 bases and J 2 bases; nucleotides not matched to a gene: 2. The CDR3 here is CASGTSGAYEQYF. In DNA form, the CDR3 reads TGTGCCAGCGGGACTAGCGGCGCCTACGAGCAGTACTTC.

The V and J genes are TRBV27 and TRBJ1-1; D ambiguous. This CDR3 comprises 14 residues. Trimming removed 5 bases from V and 8 bases from J, with 18 bases in between. Germline-derived CDR1 and CDR2 are MNHEY and SMNVEV (reference sequence). In DNA form, the CDR3 reads TGTGCCAGCAGTGCCTCCTGGTCGGGTAGCGAAGCTTTCTTT. Translating it yields CASSASWSGSEAFF.

CDR3 nucleotides: TGTGCCAGCAGCCTGGGGGGGGCAAGAGGTCAGCCCCAGCATTTT. Residues: CASSLGGARGQPQHF. The chain joins TRBV9 to TRBJ1-5; D is perhaps TRBD1 (6 bases). The CDR3 covers 15 residues. Trimming shortened V by 4 bases and J by 6 bases, and 17 bases separated the two germline ends. Germline CDR1 is SGDLS and CDR2 is YYNGEE.

As for this clonotype: The junction departs from germline at one end; a sequencing error may be responsible. V usage is TRBV12-3 or TRBV12-4 and J usage is TRBJ1-2; no definite D call. CDR3 size: 14 residues. The CDR3 loop is CASSLGGTNYGDTF. CDR3 DNA: TGTGCCAGCAGTTTAGGAGGCACGAACTATGGCGACACCTTC.

At least ten counts were recorded for this clonotype. This sequence joins TRBV11-2 and TRBJ1-2; D is ambiguous. Germline CDR1 reads SGHAT; CDR2 reads FQNNGV. The CDR3 consists of 14 residues. V gave up 1 base and J gave up 2 bases, with 8 bases separating them. The CDR3 spells CASSLAANNYGYTF. The CDR3 DNA sequence: TGTGCCAGCAGCTTAGCTGCGAACAACTATGGCTACACCTTC.

The chain joins TRBV20-1 to TRBJ2-7; possible D gene TRBD2, 5 bases. With 7 bases removed from V and 1 base from J, the gap between germline ends came to 14 bases. This CDR3 spans 13 amino acids. The V gene's germline CDR1 is DFQATT and CDR2 SNEGSKA (reference sequence). In DNA form, the CDR3 reads TGCAGTGTTGGTAGCGACTCGTCCTACGAGCAGTACTTC. It encodes CSVGSDSSYEQYF.

The J gene is TRBJ2-7, the V gene TRBV4-2; D perhaps matches TRBD2 (5 bases). V was trimmed by 4 bases and J by 4 bases, leaving 17 bases between them. Germline V gene data show CDR1 as LGHNA and CDR2 as YNFKEQ. The CDR3 is 15 residues long. The CDR3 is CASSPTDPGLYEQYF. CDR3 DNA sequence: TGTGCCAGCAGCCCTACCGACCCGGGGTTATACGAGCAGTACTTC.

This clonotype came up a few times. The V gene is TRBV13, the J gene TRBJ2-7, with 8 nucleotides matching TRBD1. The CDR3 has 18 amino acids. Germline lookup yields CDR1 PRHDT and CDR2 FYEKMQ (reference sequence). Trimming took 5 bases from V and 3 from J; bases not matched to a gene: 18. CDR3 sequence (DNA): TGTGCCAGCAGCCAGGGACAGGATACGCTAGTAGGTCACTACGAGCAGTACTTC. This sequence encodes CASSQGQDTLVGHYEQYF.

The V call is TRBV7-6, the J call TRBJ2-3; 11 positions match TRBD2. Germline V gene lookup returns CDR1 SGHVS and CDR2 FNYEAQ. The junction had 4 bases not matched to a gene; V was cut back by 5 bases and J by 6 bases. The CDR3 is 14 amino acids. The CDR3 sequence is CASSARLAGDTQYF. In DNA, the CDR3 is TGTGCCAGCAGCGCCCGACTAGCGGGGGATACGCAGTATTTT.

The chain has TRBV6-2 or TRBV6-3 and TRBJ2-7; tentatively, D is TRBD1 or TRBD2 (5 bases each). The length of the CDR3 is 12 residues. Per the germline V gene, CDR1 is MNHEY and CDR2 is SVGEGT. V was trimmed by 6 bases and J by 0 bases, leaving 6 bases between them. Here the CDR3 reads CASSGASYEQYF. CDR3 in DNA: TGTGCCAGCAGCGGGGCCTCCTACGAGCAGTACTTC.

This clonotype has only a few counts. The chain employs TRBV19 and TRBJ2-2, with 7 bases that match TRBD2. With V trimmed by 3 bases and J by 0 bases, 10 bases remained unmatched. This CDR3 comprises 18 residues. CDR1 is LNHDA and CDR2 is SQIVND in the germline V gene (reference sequence). The CDR3 sequence is CASSIGLAVRANTGELFF. The DNA of the CDR3 is TGTGCCAGTAGTATTGGGCTAGCGGTACGCGCGAACACCGGGGAGCTGTTTTTT.

This clonotype was detected a few times. This chain joins TRBV7-3 and TRBJ2-1; TRBD2 aligns across 7 bases. With 5 bases clipped from V and 0 bases from J, the junction kept 13 bases outside the gene matches. Looked up from germline, CDR1 is SGHTA and CDR2 is FQGTGA. This CDR3 is built from 18 residues. CDR3 coding DNA: TGTGCCAGCAGCCAGTGGGGGGGGACTCAGAGCTCCTACAATGAGCAGTTCTTC. It translates to CASSQWGGTQSSYNEQFF.

The chain couples TRBV12-3 or TRBV12-4 to TRBJ2-2, with 9 bases identical to TRBD2. V was pared by 3 bases and J by 5 bases, with 4 bases of the junction left unmatched. The CDR3 spans 15 residues. CDR3 bases: TGTGCCAGCAGTTTGGTCGCGGGGGGGACCGGGGAGCTGTTTTTT. Translated, it gives CASSLVAGGTGELFF.

V and J are TRBV5-4 and TRBJ2-3; a possible D gene is TRBD2 (5 bases). This CDR3 contains 16 residues. Germline loops: CDR1 SGHNT, CDR2 YYREEE (reference sequence). Trimming took off 3 bases at V and 2 bases at J, with 16 bases between the two ends. The CDR3 region has the DNA TGTGCCAGCAGCTCCAGCGACTACCCTCCCACAGATACGCAGTATTTT. Amino acids: CASSSSDYPPTDTQYF.

Remarks on this clonotype: Just one base apart from a much larger clone, this may be a read error. The CDR3 DNA follows: TGTGCCAGCGGCTATTGGACAGGAAAGCGGGAAACAGATACGCAGTATTTT. This translates into CASGYWTGKRETDTQYF. V usage is TRBV11-2 and J usage is TRBJ2-3; either TRBD1 or TRBD2 may fit D (7 bases each). The germline V and J ends were trimmed by 8 bases and 3 bases, with 24 bases remaining between them. CDR1 SGHAT and CDR2 FQNNGV come from the germline V gene. The CDR3 covers 17 residues.

The J gene is TRBJ2-1, the V gene TRBV29-1, with TRBD2 matching over 10 bases. This CDR3 spans 11 amino acids. The germline V gene has CDR1 SQVTM and CDR2 ANQGSEA. V gave up 8 bases and J gave up 10 bases; unmatched junction bases: 5. The CDR3 DNA follows: TGCAGCACCCGGACTAGCGGAGAGCAGTTCTTC. Translation gives CSTRTSGEQFF.

Only a few counts were recorded for this clonotype. V and J are TRBV5-6 and TRBJ2-3, with TRBD2 matching over 12 bases. Germline assignment: CDR1 SGHDT and CDR2 YYEEEE. V gave up 1 base and J gave up 3 bases; unmatched junction bases: 3. This CDR3 spans 16 amino acids. The CDR3 sequence: CASSLYLAGGTDTQYF. CDR3 coding DNA: TGTGCCAGCAGCTTGTACCTAGCGGGAGGGACAGATACGCAGTATTTT.

This clonotype was recorded at least ten times. The chain carries TRBV27 and TRBJ1-2; 7 positions agree with TRBD1. V gave up 8 bases and J gave up 5 bases; unmatched junction bases: 11. There are 14 residues in the CDR3. Germline CDR1 is MNHEY and CDR2 is SMNVEV (reference sequence). In DNA, the CDR3 is TGTGCCAGCTCGATGGGCGCGACAGGGTATGGCTACACCTTC. The encoded protein is CASSMGATGYGYTF.

To note about this clonotype: It may be a read error: a sequence one base away is much more abundant. It is likely a read error, because the conserved phenylalanine at the end of the CDR3 is missing. The rearrangement links TRBV2 to TRBJ2-3, with D maybe TRBD1 (6 bases). The germline V gene encodes CDR1 SNHLY and CDR2 FYNNEI. There are 15 residues in the CDR3. Between the trimmed V and J ends, which lost 2 bases and 4 bases, there was a span of 13 bases. CDR3: CASSERSRGADTQYS. The CDR3 DNA is TGTGCCAGCAGTGAAAGAAGCAGGGGAGCAGATACGCAGTATTCT.